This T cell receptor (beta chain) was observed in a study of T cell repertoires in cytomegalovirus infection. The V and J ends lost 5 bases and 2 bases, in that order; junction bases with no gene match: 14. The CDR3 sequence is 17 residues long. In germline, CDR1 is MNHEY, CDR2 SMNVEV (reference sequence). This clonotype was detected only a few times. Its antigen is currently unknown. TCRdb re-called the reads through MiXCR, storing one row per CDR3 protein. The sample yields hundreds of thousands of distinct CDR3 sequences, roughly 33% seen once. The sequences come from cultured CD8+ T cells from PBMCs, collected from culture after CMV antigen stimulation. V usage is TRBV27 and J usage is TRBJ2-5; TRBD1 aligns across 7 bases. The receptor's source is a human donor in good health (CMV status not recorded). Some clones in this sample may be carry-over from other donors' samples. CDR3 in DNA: TGTGCCAGCAGTCCCTTATGGGCAGGGGGTAAACAAGAGACCCAGTACTTC. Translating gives CASSPLWAGGKQETQYF.